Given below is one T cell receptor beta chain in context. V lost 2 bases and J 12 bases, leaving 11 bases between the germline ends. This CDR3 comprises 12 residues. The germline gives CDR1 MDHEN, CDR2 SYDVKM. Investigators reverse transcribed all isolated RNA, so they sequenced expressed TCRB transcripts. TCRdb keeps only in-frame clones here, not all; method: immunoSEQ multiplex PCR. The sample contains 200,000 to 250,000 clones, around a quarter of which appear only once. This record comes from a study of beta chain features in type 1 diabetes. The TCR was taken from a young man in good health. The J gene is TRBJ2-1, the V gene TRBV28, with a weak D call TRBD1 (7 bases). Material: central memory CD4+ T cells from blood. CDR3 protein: CASSLQGGWQFF. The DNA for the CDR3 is TGTGCCAGCAGTTTACAGGGGGGATGGCAGTTCTTC.